Sequencing of this TCR beta chain was carried out in a study of metastatic and nonmetastatic thyroid tumors. Study-level information: Comparison of repertoires was carried out across blood and tumor or nodule tissue from malignant and benign thyroid patients.

In its sample, this clone ranks as medium-sized (0.01 to 0.1%). Its target is unknown. Ahead of thyroid surgery, no patient had received treatment of any kind. Overall study results and limits: As reported, TCR beta diversity in blood and tumor was significantly higher in malignant thyroid tumors than in benign nodules.

The CDR3 has 14 residues. Germline CDR1 GTSNPN, CDR2 SVGIG (reference sequence). The J segment lost 7 bases and the V segment lost 4 bases, leaving 9 bases of the junction unmatched. As processed by the authors: Building a distant-metastasis classifier for papillary thyroid cancer drew on CDR3 differences across clinicopathological groups. MiXCR reprocessed the PCR reads for TCRdb. The V and J calls were not made by the authors but by TCRdb's processing. The sample carries more than 4,500 clones, around 25% recorded once. Sequencing was performed on adjacent normal tissue. The gene calls are TRBV30 and TRBJ1-4; 7 bases fit TRBD1. The sequence was obtained from a female donor with papillary thyroid cancer or a benign thyroid nodule (not recorded which). Some clones in this sample may be carry-over from other donors' samples. The CDR3 sequence: CAWNQDRVGEKLFF. The CDR3 coding sequence is TGTGCCTGGAACCAAGACAGGGTTGGTGAAAAACTGTTTTTT.